A selection of T cell receptor beta chains follows, all from one sample in a study of shared clonotypes between healthy human individuals. TCRdb's table, derived via immunoSEQ multiplex PCR, lists solely in-frame clones and lacks some. The sample includes roughly 2.1 million clones, approximately 94% of them seen just once. Material: naive CD8+ T cells from PBMCs. These receptors all stem from a man between 18 and 29 years old in good health. Some clones in this sample may be carry-over from other donors' samples. The CDR3 runs from the conserved cysteine through the conserved F or W. The D gene is left open where the match is weak. Only some rows state a clone size, as once, few, many or a class for expanded clones.

D	V	J	size	CDR3	DNA
NA	TRBV19	TRBJ1-5	NA	CASQALSNQPQHF	TGTGCCAGCCAAGCTCTAAGCAATCAGCCCCAGCATTTT
TRBD2	TRBV9	TRBJ2-2	NA	CASSVATSGSSTGELFF	TGTGCCAGCAGCGTAGCCACTAGCGGGAGTAGCACCGGGGAGCTGTTTTTT
TRBD2	TRBV7-9	TRBJ2-1	NA	CASSFGLAKFF	TGTGCCAGCAGCTTTGGACTAGCGAAGTTCTTC
NA	TRBV5-4	TRBJ2-1	NA	CASSPRLGDYNEQFF	TGTGCCAGCAGCCCGAGACTAGGAGACTACAATGAGCAGTTCTTC
TRBD2	TRBV4-2	TRBJ2-3	NA	CASSQDSEREVLTSTDTQYF	TGTGCCAGCAGCCAAGACTCAGAGCGGGAGGTCCTTACTAGCACAGATACGCAGTATTTT
NA	TRBV15	TRBJ2-3	NA	CATSREKGTDTQYF	TGTGCCACCAGCAGAGAGAAGGGCACAGATACGCAGTATTTT
NA	TRBV7-9	TRBJ2-5	NA	CASSSVYVGSGQETQYF	TGTGCCAGCAGCTCGGTCTACGTGGGGTCGGGGCAAGAGACCCAGTACTTC
NA	TRBV27	TRBJ1-5	NA	CASSLDGYNQPQHF	TGTGCCAGCAGTTTAGATGGTTACAATCAGCCCCAGCATTTT
TRBD1	TRBV30	TRBJ1-1	NA	CAWTSRTGYPEAFF	TGTGCCTGGACCTCGAGGACAGGGTATCCTGAAGCTTTCTTT
NA	TRBV2	TRBJ2-5	NA	CAILRVFQETQYF	TGTGCCATCCTACGGGTCTTTCAAGAGACCCAGTACTTC
TRBD2	TRBV27	TRBJ2-7	NA	CASSFSSGARQYEQYF	TGTGCCAGCAGTTTCTCTAGCGGAGCTAGACAGTACGAGCAGTACTTC
TRBD1	TRBV27	TRBJ2-2	NA	CASSLTGGNTGELFF	TGTGCCAGCAGTCTTACAGGGGGCAACACCGGGGAGCTGTTTTTT
NA	TRBV7-9	TRBJ2-7	NA	CASSFIGGYEQYF	TGTGCCAGCAGCTTTATTGGGGGCTACGAGCAGTACTTC
NA	TRBV29-1	TRBJ2-7	NA	CSVAGHQFYTYEQYF	TGCAGCGTAGCAGGACATCAGTTTTATACCTACGAGCAGTACTTC
TRBD1	TRBV7-2	TRBJ1-1	NA	CASSLRDSLNTEAFF	TGTGCCAGCAGCCTCCGGGACAGCCTGAACACTGAAGCTTTCTTT
NA	TRBV7-6	TRBJ2-5	NA	CASSSRTLQETQYF	TGTGCCAGCAGCTCGCGAACCCTGCAAGAGACCCAGTACTTC
TRBD2	TRBV29-1	TRBJ2-3	NA	CSAASGNTDTQYF	TGCAGCGCAGCTAGCGGCAACACAGATACGCAGTATTTT
TRBD2	TRBV14	TRBJ2-5	once	CASSGRLLAGGETQYF	TGTGCCAGCAGCGGGCGATTGCTAGCGGGAGGAGAGACCCAGTACTTC
NA	TRBV25-1	TRBJ1-2	NA	CASSGQGRFYGYTF	TGTGCCAGCAGTGGCCAGGGGAGGTTCTATGGCTACACCTTC
TRBD1	TRBV9	TRBJ1-2	NA	CASSPTPGQEDYGYTF	TGTGCCAGCAGCCCCACCCCTGGACAGGAAGACTATGGCTACACCTTC
NA	TRBV27	TRBJ2-1	NA	CASTPSTVYEQFF	TGTGCCAGCACCCCGTCGACAGTCTATGAGCAGTTCTTC
TRBD1	TRBV5-1	TRBJ2-5	NA	CASSPRDSQETQYF	TGCGCCAGCAGCCCCCGGGACAGCCAAGAGACCCAGTACTTC
TRBD2	TRBV29-1	TRBJ2-1	NA	CSARFRGGAYNEQFF	TGCAGCGCCCGCTTTCGGGGGGGCGCCTACAATGAGCAGTTCTTC
NA	TRBV29-1	TRBJ2-2	NA	CSVEPGANTGELFF	TGCAGCGTTGAGCCAGGGGCGAACACCGGGGAGCTGTTTTTT
NA	TRBV10-3	TRBJ2-1	NA	CAISEDNEQFF	TGTGCCATCAGTGAGGACAATGAGCAGTTCTTC
NA	TRBV6-1	TRBJ2-7	NA	CASSESPGAYEQYF	TGTGCCAGCAGTGAAAGCCCGGGAGCCTACGAGCAGTACTTC
NA	TRBV12-1	TRBJ2-3	NA	CASSWGPRKPGTQYF	TGTGCCAGCAGCTGGGGGCCACGAAAACCCGGTACGCAGTATTTT
NA	TRBV27	TRBJ1-4	NA	CASSLRATHEKLFF	TGTGCCAGCAGTTTAAGGGCCACGCATGAAAAACTGTTTTTT
NA	TRBV7-2	TRBJ2-1	NA	CASRTWDNNEQFF	TGTGCCAGCCGGACTTGGGATAACAATGAGCAGTTCTTC
NA	TRBV19	TRBJ2-1	few	CASSIVGNRYNEQFF	TGTGCCAGTAGTATAGTCGGAAACCGATACAATGAGCAGTTCTTC
NA	TRBV28	TRBJ1-2	NA	CASSSNQEKNSYGYTF	TGTGCCAGCAGTTCCAATCAGGAAAAAAATTCCTATGGCTACACCTTC
TRBD2	TRBV28	TRBJ2-3	NA	CASSLGLAGTTDTQYF	TGTGCCAGCAGTTTAGGACTAGCGGGGACCACAGATACGCAGTATTTT
TRBD1	TRBV29-1	TRBJ2-7	NA	CSVTGDPTYEQYF	TGCAGCGTTACAGGGGATCCCACCTACGAGCAGTACTTC
NA	TRBV5-6	TRBJ2-5	NA	CASSSGSGKTQYF	TGTGCCAGCAGCTCGGGCAGTGGAAAGACCCAGTACTTC
NA	TRBV9	TRBJ2-5	NA	CASSVAGKETQYF	TGTGCCAGCAGCGTAGCGGGCAAAGAGACCCAGTACTTC
NA	TRBV30	TRBJ1-5	NA	CAWSVPPDQPQHF	TGTGCCTGGAGTGTACCTCCGGATCAGCCCCAGCATTTT
NA	TRBV25-1	TRBJ1-1	NA	CASSDVQGNTEAFF	TGTGCCAGCAGTGATGTACAGGGGAACACTGAAGCTTTCTTT
NA	TRBV4-1	TRBJ2-7	once	CASSQVVGTSYEQYF	TGCGCCAGCAGCCAAGTAGTTGGGACCTCCTACGAGCAGTACTTC
NA	TRBV7-9	TRBJ1-1	few	CASRENTEAFF	TGTGCCAGCAGAGAAAACACTGAAGCTTTCTTT